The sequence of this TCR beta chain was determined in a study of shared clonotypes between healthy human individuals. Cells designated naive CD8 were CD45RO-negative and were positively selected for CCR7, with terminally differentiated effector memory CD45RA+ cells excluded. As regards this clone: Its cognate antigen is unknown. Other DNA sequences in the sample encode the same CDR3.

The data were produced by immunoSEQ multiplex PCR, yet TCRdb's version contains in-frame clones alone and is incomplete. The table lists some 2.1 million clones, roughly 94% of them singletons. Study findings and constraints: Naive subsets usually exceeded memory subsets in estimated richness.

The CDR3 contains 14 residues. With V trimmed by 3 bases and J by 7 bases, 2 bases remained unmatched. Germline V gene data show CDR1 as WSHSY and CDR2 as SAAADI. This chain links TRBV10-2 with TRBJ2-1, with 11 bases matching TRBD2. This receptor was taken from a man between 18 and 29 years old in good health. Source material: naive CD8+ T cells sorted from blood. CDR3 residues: CASSETSGGNEQFF. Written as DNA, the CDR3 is TGCGCCAGCAGTGAAACTAGCGGGGGTAATGAGCAGTTCTTC.